Following are 4 T cell receptor beta chains from one sample sequenced in a study of blood T cell repertoires in COVID-19. Sequencing used immunoSEQ multiplex PCR; TCRdb keeps in-frame clones, though not all of them. The table lists under 150,000 clones, around four fifths of them singletons. Source material: peripheral blood. These receptors were collected from a human donor in a cohort sampled during active COVID-19.

The chain employs TRBV18 and TRBJ2-3; D is uncertain. Germline V CDR1 and CDR2: KGHSH, LQKENI. Trimming shortened V by 2 bases and J by 3 bases, and 9 bases separated the two germline ends. The CDR3 length is 14 residues. CDR3 in amino acids: CASSPRTRTDTQYF. CDR3 sequence (DNA): TGTGCCAGCTCACCAAGAACGAGGACAGATACGCAGTATTTT. The full variable domain, completed using reference TRBV18 and TRBJ2-3, is NAGVMQNPRHLVRRRGQEARLRCSPMKGHSHVYWYRQLPEEGLKFMVYLQKENIIDESGMPKERFSAEFPKEGPSILRIQQVVRGDSAAYFCASSPRTRTDTQYFGPGTRLTVL.

The V call is TRBV19, the J call TRBJ1-2; the match to TRBD1 covers 7 bases. Germline assignment: CDR1 LNHDA and CDR2 SQIVND (reference sequence). V was clipped by 5 bases and J by 3 bases; unmatched bases: 6. The CDR3 is 14 amino acids. The CDR3 DNA follows: TGTGCCAGTAGTGTACAGGGGTTTGACTATGGCTACACCTTC. This translates into CASSVQGFDYGYTF.

This clone occurred once. The chain has TRBV6-5 and TRBJ1-5; no clear D. Trimming took 0 bases from V and 3 from J, leaving 9 bases between them. CDR3 size: 15 residues. Per germline, CDR1 MNHEY and CDR2 SVGAGI. CDR3 nucleotide sequence: TGTGCCAGCAGTTACTCTGCGCGGGTCAATCAGCCCCAGCATTTT. Amino acid sequence: CASSYSARVNQPQHF.

The chain combines TRBV7-3 with TRBJ1-3; no definite D call. The V gene lost 4 bases and the J gene lost 4 bases, with 11 bases spanning the gap. From germline, CDR1 is SGHTA and CDR2 FQGTGA. The CDR3 covers 14 residues. CDR3 loop: CASSSQASGNTIYF. In DNA form, the CDR3 reads TGTGCCAGCAGCTCCCAGGCTTCAGGAAACACCATATATTTT.